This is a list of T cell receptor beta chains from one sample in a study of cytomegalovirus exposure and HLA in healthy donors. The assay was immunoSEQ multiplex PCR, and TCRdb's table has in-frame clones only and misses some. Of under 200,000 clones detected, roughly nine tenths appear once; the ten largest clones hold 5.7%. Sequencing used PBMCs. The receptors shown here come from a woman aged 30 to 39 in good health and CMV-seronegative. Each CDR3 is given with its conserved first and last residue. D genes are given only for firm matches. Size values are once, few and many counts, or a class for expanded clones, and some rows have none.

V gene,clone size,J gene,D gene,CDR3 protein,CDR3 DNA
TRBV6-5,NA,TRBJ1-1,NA,CASRQTQNTEAFF,TGTGCCAGCAGACAGACCCAGAACACTGAAGCTTTCTTT
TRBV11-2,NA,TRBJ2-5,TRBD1,CASSYSGTGRETQYF,TGTGCCAGCAGCTACTCCGGGACAGGGAGGGAGACCCAGTACTTC
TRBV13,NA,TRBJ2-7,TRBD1,CASSLGDRAYEQYF,TGTGCCAGCAGCTTGGGCGACAGGGCCTACGAGCAGTACTTC
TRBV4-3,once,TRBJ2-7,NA,CASSQGPGTKPNYEQYF,TGCGCCAGCAGCCAAGGCCCGGGAACAAAGCCAAACTACGAGCAGTACTTC
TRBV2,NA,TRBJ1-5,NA,CASNVGQSNQPQHF,TGTGCCAGCAACGTGGGGCAGAGCAATCAGCCCCAGCATTTT
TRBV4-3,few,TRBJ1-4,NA,CASSQDYRTATNEKLFF,TGCGCCAGCAGCCAAGATTATCGGACTGCAACTAATGAAAAACTGTTTTTT
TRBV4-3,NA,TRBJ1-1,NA,CASSQGDRRGAFF,TGCGCCAGCAGCCAAGGAGATCGCAGGGGAGCTTTCTTT
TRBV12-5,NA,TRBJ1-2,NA,CASGFEPTNYGYTF,TGTGCTAGTGGTTTTGAACCAACTAACTATGGCTACACCTTC
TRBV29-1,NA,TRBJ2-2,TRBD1,CSVVAGGTGELFF,TGCAGCGTTGTGGCAGGGGGAACCGGGGAGCTGTTTTTT
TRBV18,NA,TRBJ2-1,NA,CASSPELEQFF,TGTGCCAGCTCACCCGAGCTTGAGCAGTTCTTC
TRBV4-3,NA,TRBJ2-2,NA,CASSQEDRQDGELFF,TGCGCCAGCAGCCAAGAAGATCGGCAGGACGGGGAGCTGTTTTTT
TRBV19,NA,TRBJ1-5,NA,CASGYSNQPQHF,TGTGCCAGCGGCTATAGCAATCAGCCCCAGCATTTT
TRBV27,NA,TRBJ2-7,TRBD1,CASSLLYLGQDTYEQYF,TGTGCCAGCAGCTTACTTTACCTAGGACAGGATACCTACGAGCAGTACTTC
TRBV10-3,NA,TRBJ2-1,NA,CAISESYSSPDPYNEQFF,TGTGCCATCAGTGAGTCGTATTCTTCCCCTGACCCCTACAATGAGCAGTTCTTC
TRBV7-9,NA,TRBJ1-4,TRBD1,CASSLDGTGYEKLFF,TGTGCCAGCAGCTTGGATGGGACAGGGTACGAAAAACTGTTTTTT
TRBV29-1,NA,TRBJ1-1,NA,CSVLGGSPNTEAFF,TGCAGCGTCCTGGGGGGTTCACCGAACACTGAAGCTTTCTTT
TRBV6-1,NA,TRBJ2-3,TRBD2,CASTGLVLDTQYF,TGTGCCAGCACAGGACTAGTTTTAGATACGCAGTATTTT
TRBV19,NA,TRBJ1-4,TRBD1,CASRVEGAGEKLFF,TGTGCCAGTAGGGTGGAGGGGGCCGGAGAAAAACTGTTTTTT
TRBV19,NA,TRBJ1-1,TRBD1,CASSIDLGQGSSEAFF,TGTGCCAGTAGTATAGATTTGGGACAGGGGAGCTCTGAAGCTTTCTTT
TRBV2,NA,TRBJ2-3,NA,CASPILESSTDTQYF,TGTGCCAGCCCGATACTTGAGTCTAGCACAGATACGCAGTATTTT
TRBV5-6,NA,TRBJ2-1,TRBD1,CASRSSPGTGGRWEQFF,TGTGCCAGCAGGTCAAGCCCCGGGACAGGGGGCCGGTGGGAGCAGTTCTTC
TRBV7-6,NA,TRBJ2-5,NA,CASSLIRAVEETQYF,TGTGCCAGCAGCTTAATCAGGGCGGTCGAGGAGACCCAGTACTTC
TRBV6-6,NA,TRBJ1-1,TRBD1,CASTEGATEAFF,TGTGCCAGCACGGAGGGGGCCACTGAAGCTTTCTTT
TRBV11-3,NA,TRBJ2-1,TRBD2,CASSLSSGNYNEQFF,TGTGCCAGCAGCTTATCGAGCGGGAACTACAATGAGCAGTTCTTC
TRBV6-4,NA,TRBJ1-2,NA,CASSDGGGYGYTF,TGTGCCAGCAGTGACGGAGGGGGCTATGGCTACACCTTC
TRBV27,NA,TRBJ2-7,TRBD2,CASSPGTSGGFLFYEQYF,TGTGCCAGCAGCCCAGGGACTAGCGGGGGATTTCTTTTCTACGAGCAGTACTTC
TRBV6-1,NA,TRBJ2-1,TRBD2,CASSTQTSGGNEQFF,TGTGCCAGCAGTACCCAGACTAGCGGGGGAAATGAGCAGTTCTTC
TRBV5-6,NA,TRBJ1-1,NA,CASSPRQYIEAFF,TGTGCCAGCAGCCCCCGACAGTATATTGAAGCTTTCTTT
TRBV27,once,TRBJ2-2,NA,CATSWGRRDTGELFF,TGTGCCACCAGTTGGGGACGGCGGGACACCGGGGAGCTGTTTTTT
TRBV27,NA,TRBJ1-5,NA,CASSLTDNQPQHF,TGTGCCAGCAGTTTAACGGACAATCAGCCCCAGCATTTT
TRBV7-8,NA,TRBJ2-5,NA,CASSLAQTQYF,TGTGCCAGCAGCTTAGCTCAGACCCAGTACTTC
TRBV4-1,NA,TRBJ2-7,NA,CASSQDPRGYYEQYF,TGCGCCAGCAGCCAAGACCCCAGGGGTTACTACGAGCAGTACTTC
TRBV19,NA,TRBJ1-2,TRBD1,CASSSNRGVGYTF,TGTGCCAGTAGTAGCAACAGGGGTGTTGGCTACACCTTC
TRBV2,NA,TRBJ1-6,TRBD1,CASRDSLSRDSPLHF,TGTGCCAGCCGGGACAGCCTTTCGCGAGATTCACCCCTCCACTTT
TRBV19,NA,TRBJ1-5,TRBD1,CASSNRDRGSNQPQHF,TGTGCCAGTAGTAACCGGGACAGGGGGAGCAATCAGCCCCAGCATTTT
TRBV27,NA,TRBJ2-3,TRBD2,CASSLTSGWDTQYF,TGTGCCAGCAGTTTAACTAGCGGGTGGGATACGCAGTATTTT
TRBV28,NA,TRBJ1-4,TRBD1,CASSPRDRGSEKLFF,TGTGCCAGCAGTCCACGGGACAGGGGAAGTGAAAAACTGTTTTTT
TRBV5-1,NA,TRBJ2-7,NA,CASSLGQLSEQYF,TGCGCCAGCAGCTTGGGGCAGCTGAGCGAGCAGTACTTC
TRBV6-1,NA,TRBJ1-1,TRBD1,CASSLTGATEAFF,TGTGCCAGCAGTCTAACAGGGGCCACTGAAGCTTTCTTT
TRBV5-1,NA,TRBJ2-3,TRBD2,CASRLAGFTDTQYF,TGCGCCAGCAGATTAGCGGGGTTCACAGATACGCAGTATTTT
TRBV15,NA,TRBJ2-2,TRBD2,CATSPSGRGWLFF,TGTGCCACCAGTCCGAGCGGGAGGGGGTGGCTGTTTTTT
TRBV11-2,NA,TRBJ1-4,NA,CASSLLEEADEKLFF,TGTGCCAGCAGCTTACTTGAGGAGGCGGATGAAAAACTGTTTTTT
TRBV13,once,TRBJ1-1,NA,CASSLRVSTEAFF,TGTGCCAGCAGCTTAAGGGTAAGCACTGAAGCTTTCTTT
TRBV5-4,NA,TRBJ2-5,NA,CASSSEARGETQYF,TGTGCCAGCAGCTCCGAGGCCCGGGGGGAGACCCAGTACTTC
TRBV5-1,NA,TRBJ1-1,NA,CASTPTGVTEAFF,TGCGCCAGCACCCCCACCGGGGTCACTGAAGCTTTCTTT
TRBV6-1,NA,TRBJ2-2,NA,CASSEAVKPGELFF,TGTGCCAGCAGTGAAGCGGTAAAGCCCGGGGAGCTGTTTTTT
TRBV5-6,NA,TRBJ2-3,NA,CASSLGVSLTDTQYF,TGTGCCAGCAGCTTGGGGGTCTCACTAACAGATACGCAGTATTTT
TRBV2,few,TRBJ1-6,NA,CASSGGGSWDSPLHF,TGTGCCAGCAGTGGAGGAGGGTCTTGGGATTCACCCCTCCACTTT
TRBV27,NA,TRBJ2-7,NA,CASSPAFRGTNSYEQYF,TGTGCCAGCAGTCCCGCCTTTAGGGGGACTAACTCCTACGAGCAGTACTTC
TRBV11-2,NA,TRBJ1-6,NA,CASSFRWEHNSPLHF,TGTGCCAGCAGCTTTCGTTGGGAGCATAATTCACCCCTCCACTTT
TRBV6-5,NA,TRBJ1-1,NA,CASSYSKRGNTEAFF,TGTGCCAGCAGTTACTCTAAGCGGGGGAACACTGAAGCTTTCTTT
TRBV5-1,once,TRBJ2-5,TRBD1,CASSLVPGQQETQYF,TGCGCCAGCAGCTTGGTCCCGGGACAGCAAGAGACCCAGTACTTC
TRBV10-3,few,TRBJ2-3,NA,CAISPLADTQYF,TGTGCCATCAGTCCCCTAGCAGATACGCAGTATTTT
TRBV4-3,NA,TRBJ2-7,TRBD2,CASSQDKTSGDYEQYF,TGCGCCAGCAGCCAAGATAAGACTAGCGGGGACTACGAGCAGTACTTC
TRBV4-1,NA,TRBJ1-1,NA,CASSQDVTGRSMNTEAFF,TGCGCCAGCAGCCAAGATGTCACAGGGAGATCCATGAACACTGAAGCTTTCTTT
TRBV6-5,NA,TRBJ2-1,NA,CASSYGPGRYNEQFF,TGTGCCAGCAGTTATGGTCCAGGGCGCTACAATGAGCAGTTCTTC
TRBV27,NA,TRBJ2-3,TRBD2,CASSLKTSGRAPQYF,TGTGCCAGCAGTTTAAAGACTAGCGGGAGGGCTCCGCAGTATTTT
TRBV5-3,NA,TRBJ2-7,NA,CARSFNYEQYF,TGTGCCAGAAGCTTTAACTACGAGCAGTACTTC
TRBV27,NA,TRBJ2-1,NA,CASSPKPYNEQFF,TGTGCCAGCAGTCCTAAACCTTACAATGAGCAGTTCTTC
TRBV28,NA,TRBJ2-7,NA,CASSLGGLRGSEQYF,TGTGCCAGCAGTTTAGGCGGACTGAGGGGGAGCGAGCAGTACTTC